This TCR beta chain was identified in a study of identical twins. This clonotype was counted only a few times. Its antigen is still unknown. After template switching added a universal primer site, the resulting cDNA carried unique molecular identifiers. Each CDR3 protein gets one entry after TCRdb re-called the 5' RACE reads with MiXCR. This sample has some 630,000 distinct CDR3 sequences, with roughly 7.2% found just once. General study findings and limits: Insertions were fewer in abundant cord blood beta clonotypes, whereas memory repertoires showed none of this pattern.

Germline lookup yields CDR1 SQVTM and CDR2 ANQGSEA. Trimming took 5 bases from V and 7 from J; bases not matched to a gene: 10. The CDR3 runs to 15 residues. The sample was also reused in another study, on yellow fever vaccine responses in identical twins.

The clonotype originates from a woman aged 18-29 years in good health. Sequenced: PBMCs. The chain is built from TRBV29-1 and TRBJ2-2, with TRBD1 identical over 10 bases. Here the CDR3 reads CSVYSGTGEGGELFF. The CDR3 DNA follows: TGCAGCGTTTACTCCGGGACAGGGGAGGGCGGGGAGCTGTTTTTT.